Below are 4 T cell receptor beta chains sequenced from a single sample in a study of T cell repertoires in cytomegalovirus infection. No antigen has been identified for these receptors. TCRdb passed the reads through MiXCR, listing each CDR3 protein once. The sample shows approximately 990,000 distinct CDR3 sequences, roughly a third of them seen only once. Sequenced material: cultured CD8+ T cells from PBMCs, taken from culture after CMV antigen stimulation. These receptors were taken from a human donor in good health (CMV status not recorded). Some clones in this sample may be carry-over from other donors' samples.

This chain joins TRBV6-1 and TRBJ1-2; possible D gene TRBD1, 6 bases. CDR1 is MNHNS, CDR2 SASEGT, per germline. The ends were cut back, 7 bases at V and 7 bases at J, with 13 bases in the middle. This CDR3 spans 12 amino acids. The CDR3 DNA reads as TGTGCCAGCATTCGAGGGGGGTCTGGCTACACCTTC. This translates into CASIRGGSGYTF.

This chain connects TRBV12-3 or TRBV12-4 to TRBJ1-1; D is undetermined. The CDR3 has 13 residues. V lost 6 bases to trimming and J lost 8 bases, with 16 bases between them. This CDR3 is CASSLGAQAEAFF. CDR3 sequence (DNA): TGTGCCAGCAGCCTTGGAGCCCAGGCAGAAGCTTTCTTT.

This clonotype was counted only a few times. V gene TRBV4-2 combines with J gene TRBJ2-7; TRBD2 agrees at 10 bases. The CDR3 has 15 residues. The germline V gene has CDR1 LGHNA and CDR2 YNFKEQ. Losses at the gene ends were 1 base for V and 2 bases for J; bases not matched to a gene: 2. The CDR3 sequence is CASSQGSGGAYEQYF. In DNA, the CDR3 is TGTGCCAGCAGCCAAGGAAGCGGGGGGGCCTACGAGCAGTACTTC.

This clonotype was seen at least ten times. This rearrangement joins TRBV7-8 to TRBJ2-1; 8 bases align to TRBD2. Germline CDR1 is SGHVS and CDR2 is FQNEAQ. The J segment lost 7 bases and the V segment lost 0 bases, leaving 5 bases of the junction unmatched. The CDR3 contains 15 residues. CDR3 DNA sequence: TGTGCCAGCAGCTTAGCGACGGGGGGGCAGAATGAGCAGTTCTTC. Its translation: CASSLATGGQNEQFF. Full variable domain (missing parts from reference TRBV7-8 and TRBJ2-1): GAGVSQSPRYKVAKRGQDVALRCDPISGHVSLFWYQQALGQGPEFLTYFQNEAQLDKSGLPSDRFFAERPEGSVSTLKIQRTQQEDSAVYLCASSLATGGQNEQFFGPGTRLTVL.